One and the same sample provided the 9 T cell receptor beta chains below, sequenced in a study of shared clonotypes between healthy human individuals. Measured with immunoSEQ multiplex PCR; TCRdb has only the in-frame clones, and not every one. The repertoire holds approximately 590,000 clones, with around 95% as singletons. Cells designated naive CD8 were CD45RO-negative and were positively selected for CCR7, with terminally differentiated effector memory CD45RA+ cells excluded. Material: naive CD8+ T cells sorted from blood. The receptor set was obtained from a young woman in good health.

The chain couples TRBV5-6 to TRBJ2-1, with unresolved D. This CDR3 region has 16 residues. Trimming took 0 bases from V and 0 from J, leaving 10 bases between them. The germline V gene has CDR1 SGHDT and CDR2 YYEEEE. The CDR3 DNA sequence: TGTGCCAGCAGCTTGGGTAGGCCAGGCTCCTACAATGAGCAGTTCTTC. This translates into CASSLGRPGSYNEQFF.

The count of this clone is one. The CDR3, as DNA: TGTGCCAGCAGCCTAGCGGGGTTCCAAGAGACCCAGTACTTC. It codes for CASSLAGFQETQYF. This chain links TRBV11-3 with TRBJ2-5; 9 bases line up with TRBD2. The CDR3 contains 14 residues. The trim removed 5 bases at V and 1 base at J, leaving 2 bases unmatched. Germline V CDR1 and CDR2: SGHNT, YENEEA. Full variable domain (outside the CDR3, taken from reference TRBV11-3 and TRBJ2-5): EAGVVQSPRYKIIEKKQPVAFWCNPISGHNTLYWYLQNLGQGPELLIRYENEEAVDDSQLPKDRFSAERLKGVDSTLKIQPAELGDSAVYLCASSLAGFQETQYFGPGTRLLVL.

The gene calls are TRBV7-8 and TRBJ2-3; 7 bases map to TRBD2. Germline V gene sequence: CDR1 SGHVS, CDR2 FQNEAQ. CDR3 length: 16 residues. J lost 4 bases, V lost 1 base, and 8 bases had no gene match. CDR3 nucleotide sequence: TGTGCCAGCAGCTTAGTTTTCGGCGGGAGAGCAGATACGCAGTATTTT. Translating gives CASSLVFGGRADTQYF.

The CDR3 DNA is TGTGCCAGCAGTTCGTGGAATACGCAGTATTTT. It is translated as CASSSWNTQYF. The chain couples TRBV27 to TRBJ2-3, with no clear D. Germline V lookup: CDR1 MNHEY, CDR2 SMNVEV (reference sequence). CDR3 length equals 11 residues. Trimming removed 4 bases from V and 7 bases from J, with 6 bases in between.

V is TRBV6-1 and J is TRBJ2-7, with D uncertain. This CDR3 spans 11 amino acids. Trimming took off 3 bases at V and 3 bases at J, with 3 bases between the two ends. Germline values: CDR1 MNHNS, CDR2 SASEGT. Here the CDR3 DNA reads TGTGCCAGCAGTGAGGACTACGAGCAGTACTTC. This codes for CASSEDYEQYF.

This clone was seen once. The genes are TRBV6-5 and TRBJ2-1, with D perhaps matching TRBD2 (5 bases). The CDR3 covers 14 residues. Germline V gene sequence: CDR1 MNHEY, CDR2 SVGAGI. The germline V and J ends were trimmed by 6 bases and 4 bases, with 13 bases remaining between them. The CDR3 nucleotides are TGTGCCAGCAGCCACCAGAGGGATTACAATGAGCAGTTCTTC. It translates to CASSHQRDYNEQFF.

The V gene is TRBV27, the J gene TRBJ2-5; 9 bases line up with TRBD1. CDR1 and CDR2 (germline): MNHEY, SMNVEV (reference sequence). V was clipped by 7 bases and J by 14 bases; unmatched bases: 14. There are 13 residues in the CDR3. This CDR3 reads CASTIPGQGVFYF. The CDR3, as DNA: TGTGCCAGCACCATACCGGGACAGGGCGTTTTTTACTTC.

The V and J genes are TRBV11-3 and TRBJ2-1; TRBD2 matches at 11 bases. CDR1 is SGHNT and CDR2 is YENEEA in the germline V gene. The CDR3 sequence is 15 residues long. The junction had 5 bases not matched to a gene; V was cut back by 4 bases and J by 6 bases. CDR3 coding DNA: TGTGCCAGCAGCTCGTTAGCGGGAGGGGGCAATGAGCAGTTCTTC. It yields the protein CASSSLAGGGNEQFF.

The chain joins TRBV27 to TRBJ1-1; tentative D call: TRBD1 (5 bases). V shed 4 bases and J shed 6 bases, with 15 bases lying between them. The CDR3 is made up of 14 amino acids. CDR1 is MNHEY, CDR2 SMNVEV, per germline (reference sequence). The chain's CDR3 is CASSSDSGGSEAFF. For the CDR3, the DNA is TGTGCCAGCAGTTCCGACTCGGGGGGGTCTGAAGCTTTCTTT.